Following are 22 T cell receptor beta chains from one sample sequenced in a study of cytomegalovirus exposure and HLA in healthy donors. This PCR relied on a set of 60 Vbeta primers and 13 Jbeta primers. Repertoires were generated with immunoSEQ multiplex PCR, while TCRdb's copy carries only in-frame clones and drops some. This sample has roughly 190,000 clones, with roughly 60% found just once. Sequences were obtained from PBMCs. The origin of the receptors is a man aged 40-49 years in good health and CMV-seronegative.

The chain combines TRBV29-1 with TRBJ1-2, with TRBD1 identical over 7 bases. Germline CDR1 is SQVTM and CDR2 is ANQGSEA. The CDR3 has 11 amino acids. With V trimmed by 7 bases and J by 7 bases, 6 bases remained unmatched. The CDR3 sequence is CSGDSLSGYTF. The CDR3 bases are TGCAGCGGGGACAGCTTAAGTGGCTACACCTTC.

The V gene is TRBV7-2, the J gene TRBJ1-5; no firm D call. V lost 5 bases and J lost 4, with 9 bases in between. The length of the CDR3 is 13 residues. In germline, CDR1 is SGHTA, CDR2 FQGNSA. As DNA, the CDR3 is TGTGCCAGCAGCGAGTACGGGAATCAGCCCCAGCATTTT. This encodes CASSEYGNQPQHF.

The gene calls are TRBV12-5 and TRBJ2-5; D unclear. Deletions cut 1 base from V and 3 bases from J, with 12 bases between. The CDR3 loop spans 15 amino acids. The germline CDR1 and CDR2 sequences are LGHNT and FRNRAP. The CDR3 here is CASGLGVAEKETQYF. The CDR3 DNA sequence: TGTGCTAGTGGTTTGGGGGTCGCGGAAAAAGAGACCCAGTACTTC.

The genes are TRBV27 and TRBJ2-1; TRBD2 agrees at 11 bases. V shed 0 bases and J 8 bases; nucleotides not matched to a gene: 9. The CDR3 totals 17 residues. The germline V gene encodes CDR1 MNHEY and CDR2 SMNVEV (reference sequence). CDR3 sequence reads: CASSLSRLTSGGHEQFF. For the CDR3, the DNA is TGTGCCAGCAGTTTATCGAGGTTAACTAGCGGGGGCCATGAGCAGTTCTTC.

This chain links TRBV28 with TRBJ1-2, with D perhaps matching TRBD1 (5 bases). V gave up 7 bases and J gave up 0 bases, with 18 bases separating them. The CDR3 covers 16 residues. The germline V gene encodes CDR1 MDHEN and CDR2 SYDVKM. CDR3 nucleotides: TGTGCCAGCACCCTCCCCGGGGGTCTAACTAACTATGGCTACACCTTC. This gives the protein CASTLPGGLTNYGYTF.

The gene calls are TRBV9 and TRBJ1-2; 7 bases agree with TRBD1. The ends lost 0 bases at V and 0 bases at J; junction bases unmatched: 2. This CDR3 contains 15 residues. Germline CDR1 and CDR2: SGDLS and YYNGEE. CDR3 bases: TGTGCCAGCAGCGTAGCTGGGACAGCTAACTATGGCTACACCTTC. Protein sequence: CASSVAGTANYGYTF.

This chain links TRBV7-2 with TRBJ2-5; 7 nucleotides align to TRBD2. Per germline, CDR1 SGHTA and CDR2 FQGNSA. This CDR3 has 13 residues. CDR3 in DNA: TGTGCTTCAGGGTTGGCGGGGGTTTCGACCCAGTACTTC. This codes for CASGLAGVSTQYF.

The chain has TRBV9 and TRBJ2-2; D is unresolved. The ends were cut back, 3 bases at V and 6 bases at J, with 9 bases in the middle. This CDR3 has 13 residues. The germline CDR1 and CDR2 sequences are SGDLS and YYNGEE. CDR3 amino acids: CASSAADPGELFF. As DNA, the CDR3 is TGTGCCAGCAGCGCGGCGGATCCCGGGGAGCTGTTTTTT.

The chain is built from TRBV7-9 and TRBJ2-1; D might be TRBD1 (5 bases). Germline V gene sequence: CDR1 SEHNR, CDR2 FQNEAQ (reference sequence). The V gene lost 4 bases and the J gene lost 5 bases, with 12 bases spanning the gap. The CDR3 sequence is 14 residues long. The CDR3 coding sequence is TGTGCCAGCAGCTCCAGGGCCCCCCACAATGAGCAGTTCTTC. Its protein product is CASSSRAPHNEQFF.

This clone has only a few counts. J is TRBJ1-6 and V is TRBV30, with 9 positions matching TRBD1. CDR1 GTSNPN and CDR2 SVGIG come from the germline V gene (reference sequence). This CDR3 has 13 amino acids. V dropped 5 bases and J dropped 5; count of bases not matched to a gene: 1. CDR3 region: CAWGTGHNSPLHF. Written as DNA, the CDR3 is TGTGCCTGGGGGACAGGGCATAATTCACCCCTCCACTTT.

The chain uses TRBV19 and TRBJ2-1; possibly TRBD2 for D (5 bases). V was clipped by 3 bases and J by 5 bases, with 14 bases between them. The CDR3 has 15 residues. The germline CDR1 and CDR2 sequences are LNHDA and SQIVND (reference sequence). The CDR3 DNA reads as TGTGCCAGTAGTATCTCTTCTGGGCGGGACAATGAGCAGTTCTTC. Translating it yields CASSISSGRDNEQFF.

This sequence joins TRBV11-3 and TRBJ2-5; the match to TRBD1 covers 10 bases. Germline-derived CDR1 and CDR2 are SGHNT and YENEEA. V lost 4 bases to trimming and J lost 4 bases; unmatched junction nucleotides: 6. The CDR3 is made up of 15 amino acids. CDR3 nucleotides: TGTGCCAGCAGCTCTGGTGGGACAGGGGTAGAGACCCAGTACTTC. It codes for CASSSGGTGVETQYF.

The V gene is TRBV10-3, the J gene TRBJ2-1; tentatively, D is TRBD2 (5 bases). CDR3 length equals 16 residues. Germline assignment: CDR1 ENHRY and CDR2 SYGVKD. V was trimmed by 8 bases and J by 0 bases, leaving 17 bases between them. CDR3 amino acids: CAIRPSVGSSYNEQFF. CDR3 DNA sequence: TGTGCCATCCGGCCGAGCGTTGGGAGCTCCTACAATGAGCAGTTCTTC.

The gene calls are TRBV14 and TRBJ2-7; 10 bases map to TRBD2. The CDR3 is made up of 17 amino acids. After removal of 1 base from V and 1 base from J, the junction contained 7 bases not matched to a gene. Germline-derived CDR1 and CDR2 are SGHDN and FVKESK. CDR3 in amino acids: CASSQGSLLAGSYEQYF. The DNA for the CDR3 is TGTGCCAGCAGCCAAGGGTCTCTACTAGCGGGGTCCTACGAGCAGTACTTC. The variable domain in full, with the rest retrieved from reference TRBV14 and TRBJ2-7, is EAGVTQFPSHSVIEKGQTVTLRCDPISGHDNLYWYRRVMGKEIKFLLHFVKESKQDESGMPNNRFLAERTGGTYSTLKVQPAELEDSGVYFCASSQGSLLAGSYEQYFGPGTRLTVT.

The chain employs TRBV15 and TRBJ2-7; 9 bases align to TRBD1. The trim removed 1 base at V and 7 bases at J, leaving 5 bases unmatched. Germline V gives CDR1 LNHNV, CDR2 YYDKDF (reference sequence). This CDR3 contains 14 residues. This CDR3 is CATSRVQGAGEQYF. The DNA of the CDR3 is TGTGCCACCAGCAGAGTACAGGGGGCTGGAGAGCAGTACTTC.

This clone occurred a few times. This sequence joins TRBV5-1 and TRBJ1-2, with TRBD1 identical over 12 bases. In germline, CDR1 is SGHRS, CDR2 YFSETQ. Germline trimming cut 4 bases from V and 1 base from J; bases unmatched to any gene: 17. The CDR3 is 20 residues long. The CDR3 protein is CASSIRPGQGASLVNYGYTF. The CDR3 DNA reads as TGCGCCAGCAGCATTAGGCCGGGACAGGGGGCCTCGCTTGTTAACTATGGCTACACCTTC.

This clone has only a few counts. V is TRBV27 and J is TRBJ2-7; 7 bases line up with TRBD1. CDR3 length: 14 amino acids. Germline values: CDR1 MNHEY, CDR2 SMNVEV (reference sequence). Unmatched junction bases numbered 10, after V lost 8 bases and J lost 3 bases. The CDR3 region is CASGPRTGVYEQYF. The CDR3 region has the DNA TGTGCCAGCGGTCCCCGGACAGGAGTCTACGAGCAGTACTTC.

V is TRBV15 and J is TRBJ2-1; tentatively, D is TRBD2 (6 bases). Germline loops: CDR1 LNHNV, CDR2 YYDKDF (reference sequence). There are 13 residues in the CDR3. Trimming cost V 7 bases and J 6 bases, with 13 bases left between them. CDR3 coding DNA: TGTGCCACCACCTTGGGACTCTTCAATGAGCAGTTCTTC. Its translation: CATTLGLFNEQFF.

This clone has just one count. V gene TRBV6-5 combines with J gene TRBJ2-1; TRBD2 agrees at 11 bases. Germline V lookup: CDR1 MNHEY, CDR2 SVGAGI. This CDR3 has 14 residues. V was clipped by 8 bases and J by 2 bases; unmatched bases: 2. CDR3 nucleotide sequence: TGTGCCAGCGGTAGCGGGGGGGCCTACAATGAGCAGTTCTTC. Its protein product is CASGSGGAYNEQFF.

The chain uses TRBV7-2 and TRBJ1-6; 9 positions match TRBD1. V lost 7 bases to trimming and J lost 0 bases; unmatched junction nucleotides: 10. The CDR3 length is 18 residues. Germline V gene sequence: CDR1 SGHTA, CDR2 FQGNSA. CDR3 sequence (DNA): TGTGCCAGCACGCCGGGACAGGGTAGCCCCTCCTATAATTCACCCCTCCACTTT. It yields the protein CASTPGQGSPSYNSPLHF.

The gene calls are TRBV9 and TRBJ2-1; D is unresolved. Germline V gene lookup returns CDR1 SGDLS and CDR2 YYNGEE. CDR3 length: 13 amino acids. Deletions cut 3 bases from V and 7 bases from J, with 11 bases between. The CDR3 loop is CASSGGHKNEQFF. CDR3 coding DNA: TGTGCCAGCAGCGGAGGTCACAAAAATGAGCAGTTCTTC.

The chain carries TRBV30 and TRBJ2-1, with a tentative D call TRBD2 (6 bases). The CDR3 length is 14 residues. V dropped 4 bases and J dropped 4 bases, with 14 bases sitting between them. Germline V gene sequence: CDR1 GTSNPN, CDR2 SVGIG (reference sequence). The CDR3 loop is CAWNPPGTYNEQFF. CDR3 DNA: TGTGCCTGGAACCCACCCGGGACTTACAATGAGCAGTTCTTC.